These 8 T cell receptor beta chains were all obtained from the same sample, sequenced in a study of cytomegalovirus exposure and HLA in healthy donors. Primers for the PCR totalled 60 Vbeta and 13 Jbeta. Measured with immunoSEQ multiplex PCR; TCRdb has only the in-frame clones, and not every one. The sample includes 100,000 to 130,000 clones, approximately 76% seen only once; the top ten take less than 2.5%. The sequenced sample was PBMCs. These receptors originate from a man aged 18-30 years in good health and CMV-seronegative.

The rearrangement links TRBV27 to TRBJ2-7; 11 bases are shared with TRBD2. Per germline, CDR1 MNHEY and CDR2 SMNVEV (reference sequence). J lost 0 bases, V lost 4 bases, and 5 bases had no gene match. CDR3 size: 16 residues. The CDR3 spells CASSSRLAGPSYEQYF. As DNA, the CDR3 is TGTGCCAGCAGTTCCCGACTAGCGGGGCCCTCCTACGAGCAGTACTTC.

The gene calls are TRBV7-2 and TRBJ1-1, with D possibly TRBD1 on 5 matching bases. Germline V lookup: CDR1 SGHTA, CDR2 FQGNSA. CDR3 size: 15 residues. Trimming left V 5 bases short and J 0 bases short, with 13 bases between. DNA of the CDR3: TGTGCCAGCAGCCCCACTTTGGGGCTGAACACTGAAGCTTTCTTT. Protein product: CASSPTLGLNTEAFF.

The J gene is TRBJ2-5, the V gene TRBV19; 10 bases map to TRBD1. The CDR3 is 14 residues long. V gave up 6 bases and J gave up 5 bases; unmatched junction bases: 6. CDR1 and CDR2 (germline): LNHDA, SQIVND (reference sequence). Here the CDR3 reads CASRRTGGSETQYF. The DNA for the CDR3 is TGTGCCAGTAGACGGACAGGGGGGAGTGAGACCCAGTACTTC. Full variable domain (rest looked up from reference TRBV19 and TRBJ2-5): DGGITQSPKYLFRKEGQNVTLSCEQNLNHDAMYWYRQDPGQGLRLIYYSQIVNDFQKGDIAEGYSVSREKKESFPLTVTSAQKNPTAFYLCASRRTGGSETQYFGPGTRLLVL.

This rearrangement joins TRBV27 to TRBJ2-1, with D possibly being TRBD1 (6 bases). Germline CDR1 and CDR2: MNHEY and SMNVEV (reference sequence). Trimming shortened V by 5 bases and J by 2 bases, and 13 bases separated the two germline ends. The CDR3 has 15 amino acids. CDR3: CASSRTASPYNEQFF. For the CDR3, the DNA is TGTGCCAGCAGTCGGACAGCTAGCCCCTACAATGAGCAGTTCTTC.

This clone was seen once. A junction end diverges from the germline sequence, so it may reflect a read error. V and J are TRBV5-1 and TRBJ2-3; unclear D gene. The CDR3 is 17 amino acids. Germline V gene data show CDR1 as SGHRS and CDR2 as YFSETQ. The CDR3 bases are TGCGCCAGCAGCTTAGGCCCCAGGCCGGATCGCACGGATACGCAGTATTTT. As protein: CASSLGPRPDRTDTQYF.

The CDR3 sequence is CASSRPEDRVQNSGYTF. For the CDR3, the DNA is TGTGCCAGCTCTCGACCAGAGGACAGGGTTCAAAATTCAGGCTACACCTTC. The gene calls are TRBV7-9 and TRBJ1-2, with TRBD1 matching 8 bases. In germline, CDR1 is SEHNR, CDR2 FQNEAQ (reference sequence). V shed 8 bases, J shed 8 bases, and the junction held 22 bases outside the gene matches. CDR3 size: 17 residues.

In its sample, this clone was seen a few times. V gene TRBV6-5 combines with J gene TRBJ1-4; no clear D gene. CDR3 length equals 14 residues. Trimming pared 8 bases from V and 8 bases from J, leaving 18 bases between. Per germline, CDR1 MNHEY and CDR2 SVGAGI. The CDR3 spells CASGPSRKFEKLFF. CDR3 in DNA: TGTGCCAGCGGGCCGAGCAGGAAATTCGAAAAACTGTTTTTT.

Only one count was recorded for this clone. The rearrangement links TRBV6-1 to TRBJ1-2, with D perhaps matching TRBD1 (6 bases). This CDR3 is 14 amino acids long. Germline V CDR1 and CDR2: MNHNS, SASEGT. The V gene lost 5 bases and the J gene lost 2 bases, with 12 bases spanning the gap. The CDR3 reads CASSRTAQNYGYTF. DNA of the CDR3: TGTGCCAGCAGTAGGACAGCACAAAACTATGGCTACACCTTC.